Listed below are T cell receptor beta chains from one sample, sequenced in a study of blood T cells in healthy people across ages. TCRdb reanalysed the 5' RACE reads using MiXCR and keeps one entry per CDR3 protein. Of 780,000 or so distinct CDR3 sequences in the sample, just over 55% were seen once. Sequencing used blood. These receptor sequences come from a man aged 40-55 years in good health. Each CDR3 is given with its conserved first and last residue. The D gene is left open where the match is weak. Size values are once, few and many counts, or a class for expanded clones, and some rows have none.

j_gene: TRBJ2-7
abundance: few
d_gene: TRBD1
v_gene: TRBV7-2
CDR3aa: CASSLEGTASEQYF
CDR3nt: TGTGCCAGCAGCTTAGAAGGGACAGCTAGCGAGCAGTACTTC

j_gene: TRBJ2-4
abundance: .
d_gene: TRBD1
v_gene: TRBV7-9
CDR3aa: CASSLAWRGTGKNIQYF
CDR3nt: TGTGCCAGCAGCTTAGCGTGGCGCGGGACAGGGAAAAACATTCAGTACTTC

j_gene: TRBJ1-2
abundance: .
d_gene: .
v_gene: TRBV7-3
CDR3aa: CASSSVGAVDGYTF
CDR3nt: TGTGCCAGCAGCTCCGTGGGGGCGGTCGACGGCTACACCTTC

j_gene: TRBJ1-5
abundance: .
d_gene: TRBD1
v_gene: TRBV10-3
CDR3aa: CAISGTGGRGNQPQHF
CDR3nt: TGTGCCATCAGTGGTACAGGGGGAAGGGGCAATCAGCCCCAGCATTTT

j_gene: TRBJ2-7
abundance: .
d_gene: .
v_gene: TRBV21-1
CDR3aa: CASNPQGLYPSEQYF
CDR3nt: TGTGCCAGCAACCCTCAGGGGCTCTATCCCTCCGAGCAGTACTTC

j_gene: TRBJ2-5
abundance: .
d_gene: .
v_gene: TRBV7-3
CDR3aa: CASSQGKLAGIRETQYF
CDR3nt: TGTGCCAGCAGCCAAGGGAAACTAGCCGGTATTCGGGAGACCCAGTACTTC

j_gene: TRBJ1-5
abundance: .
d_gene: TRBD1
v_gene: TRBV27
CDR3aa: CASSLVGTGGAGGQPQHF
CDR3nt: TGTGCCAGCAGTTTGGTGGGGACAGGGGGCGCGGGTGGTCAGCCCCAGCATTTT

j_gene: TRBJ2-3
abundance: few
d_gene: .
v_gene: TRBV5-1
CDR3aa: CASSLASGPSTDTQYF
CDR3nt: TGCGCCAGCAGCTTGGCCTCCGGGCCTAGCACAGATACGCAGTATTTT

j_gene: TRBJ1-5
abundance: .
d_gene: .
v_gene: TRBV6-1
CDR3aa: CASSGRASQPQHF
CDR3nt: TGTGCCAGCAGTGGGCGGGCCAGCCAGCCCCAGCATTTT

j_gene: TRBJ2-7
abundance: .
d_gene: .
v_gene: TRBV27
CDR3aa: CATSRLGRGPYEQYF
CDR3nt: TGTGCCACCTCACGTCTGGGGCGTGGTCCCTACGAGCAGTACTTC

j_gene: TRBJ2-1
abundance: .
d_gene: .
v_gene: TRBV27
CDR3aa: CASSSSNDSYNEQFF
CDR3nt: TGTGCCAGCAGTTCCTCGAATGATTCCTACAATGAGCAGTTCTTC

j_gene: TRBJ2-7
abundance: .
d_gene: .
v_gene: TRBV3-1
CDR3aa: CASSQTGPRTYEQYF
CDR3nt: TGTGCCAGCAGCCAGACTGGACCGAGGACCTACGAGCAGTACTTC

j_gene: TRBJ1-4
abundance: .
d_gene: .
v_gene: TRBV11-1
CDR3aa: CASSGTRGRGTNEKLFF
CDR3nt: TGTGCCAGCAGCGGGACTCGGGGACGAGGAACTAATGAAAAACTGTTTTTT

j_gene: TRBJ2-7
abundance: .
d_gene: .
v_gene: TRBV6-6
CDR3aa: CASSYSYRGEQYF
CDR3nt: TGTGCCAGCAGTTACTCATACCGGGGCGAGCAGTACTTC

j_gene: TRBJ1-1
abundance: .
d_gene: .
v_gene: TRBV12-3/TRBV12-4
CDR3aa: CASSSDRMGMNTEAFF
CDR3nt: TGTGCCAGCAGTTCCGACAGGATGGGAATGAACACTGAAGCTTTCTTT

j_gene: TRBJ1-5
abundance: .
d_gene: .
v_gene: TRBV2
CDR3aa: CASRGGGAEPQHF
CDR3nt: TGTGCCAGCAGGGGGGGGGGTGCTGAGCCCCAGCATTTT

j_gene: TRBJ2-4
abundance: .
d_gene: TRBD2
v_gene: TRBV6-1
CDR3aa: CASSDRGLEKNIQYF
CDR3nt: TGTGCCAGCAGCGATAGGGGACTAGAGAAAAACATTCAGTACTTC

j_gene: TRBJ2-7
abundance: .
d_gene: .
v_gene: TRBV20-1
CDR3aa: CSAQQTGLRSYEQYF
CDR3nt: TGCAGTGCTCAACAAACCGGGCTTCGCTCCTACGAGCAGTACTTC

j_gene: TRBJ1-2
abundance: .
d_gene: .
v_gene: TRBV5-1
CDR3aa: CASSPNWTPTNYGYTF
CDR3nt: TGCGCCAGCAGCCCTAACTGGACACCTACTAACTATGGCTACACCTTC

j_gene: TRBJ2-3
abundance: .
d_gene: .
v_gene: TRBV12-3/TRBV12-4
CDR3aa: CASRRQSMGTDTQYF
CDR3nt: TGTGCCAGCAGGAGACAGAGCATGGGCACAGATACGCAGTATTTT

j_gene: TRBJ2-5
abundance: .
d_gene: .
v_gene: TRBV7-2
CDR3aa: CASSYLQGTQYF
CDR3nt: TGTGCCAGCAGCTACCTACAGGGTACCCAGTACTTC

j_gene: TRBJ2-3
abundance: once
d_gene: TRBD2
v_gene: TRBV10-3
CDR3aa: CAISGTGTSGRDTQYF
CDR3nt: TGTGCCATCAGTGGGACCGGGACTAGCGGGAGGGATACGCAGTATTTT

j_gene: TRBJ2-7
abundance: .
d_gene: .
v_gene: TRBV6-2/TRBV6-3
CDR3aa: CASSTPEGSQYF
CDR3nt: TGTGCCAGCAGTACCCCCGAGGGGAGCCAGTACTTC